These 2 T cell receptor beta chains originate from one sample sequenced in a study of cytomegalovirus exposure and HLA in healthy donors. Clones were sequenced by immunoSEQ multiplex PCR, and TCRdb holds only the in-frame ones, with some missing. The sample has about 330,000 clones; approximately 90% are singletons. Material: PBMCs. The receptors come from a woman under 30 in good health and CMV-seronegative.

This clone was found once. The rearrangement links TRBV7-3 to TRBJ2-1; 12 nucleotides agree with TRBD2. Trimming at V came to 4 bases and at J to 5 bases, leaving 6 bases not matched to a gene. The CDR3 consists of 16 residues. Germline V gene data show CDR1 as SGHTA and CDR2 as FQGTGA. DNA of the CDR3: TGTGCCAGCAGCTCAAAGACTAGCGGGAGAAACAATGAGCAGTTCTTC. It yields the protein CASSSKTSGRNNEQFF.

The V call is TRBV5-1, the J call TRBJ2-3; TRBD2 agrees at 7 bases. The CDR3 consists of 14 residues. Germline V lookup: CDR1 SGHRS, CDR2 YFSETQ. V trimming: 0 bases; J trimming: 6 bases; junction bases outside the gene matches: 4. CDR3 bases: TGCGCCAGCAGCTTGGCTCGCGGGGGTGATACGCAGTATTTT. This codes for CASSLARGGDTQYF. Variable domain in full (rest from reference TRBV5-1 and TRBJ2-3): KAGVTQTPRYLIKTRGQQVTLSCSPISGHRSVSWYQQTPGQGLQFLFEYFSETQRNKGNFPGRFSGRQFSNSRSEMNVSTLELGDSALYLCASSLARGGDTQYFGPGTRLTVL.